A single sample gave rise to the 14 T cell receptor beta chains below, sequenced in a study of T cells in Graves' hyperthyroidism and ophthalmopathy (dated by TCRdb to between 2018 and 2021). Library preparation used multiplex PCR. Sequencing was performed on an Illumina HiSeq 2000. TCR beta CDR3 regions were amplified from RNA transcripts. The TCR CDR3 was subjected to a first round of RT-PCR using the HTBI primer set and the Qiagen OneStep RT-PCR kit. The public reads were quality trimmed at Q25 with fastp and then assembled into clones with MiXCR by TCRdb, keeping productive beta chains. Merged by CDR3 protein, the rows form single entries marked with the most common genes and DNA. Counted in this sample were around 500,000 distinct CDR3 sequences; around 15% of them appeared once. The top ten hold approximately 32% of the sample. Sequences were obtained from blood. All receptors derive from a woman between 25 and 40 years old with Graves' ophthalmopathy.

This clonotype was counted many times. This chain joins TRBV7-9 and TRBJ2-6, with D perhaps being TRBD1 or TRBD2 (5 bases each). CDR1 is SEHNR, CDR2 FQNEAQ, per germline (reference sequence). The CDR3 covers 16 residues. The V and J ends lost 4 bases and 11 bases respectively, with 21 bases between them. The CDR3 is CASSYLISGRVDVLTF. In nucleotides, the CDR3 is TGTGCCAGCAGCTACCTCATTTCGGGACGAGTGGACGTCCTGACTTTC.

This clonotype was counted many times. This sequence joins TRBV11-2 and TRBJ2-2; unclear D gene. The ends were cut back, 7 bases at V and 4 bases at J, with 13 bases in the middle. Germline V lookup: CDR1 SGHAT, CDR2 FQNNGV. The CDR3 totals 14 residues. The CDR3 bases are TGTGCCAGCAACTACGGAGCTTTCACCGGGGAGCTGTTTTTT. Translated: CASNYGAFTGELFF.

This clonotype has a handful of counts. This chain uses TRBV6-2 or TRBV6-3 with TRBJ1-2; possible D gene TRBD1, 5 bases. Germline values: CDR1 MNHEY, CDR2 SVGEGT. The CDR3 length is 13 residues. V lost 6 bases and J 5 bases, leaving 13 bases between the germline ends. The CDR3: CASSRQFSYGYTF. The DNA for the CDR3 is TGTGCCAGCAGCCGACAGTTCTCTTATGGCTACACCTTC.

The V and J genes are TRBV4-2 and TRBJ2-1; TRBD2 aligns across 7 bases. J lost 8 bases, V lost 1 base, and 8 bases had no gene match. The germline CDR1 and CDR2 sequences are LGHNA and YNFKEQ. The CDR3 runs 15 residues. The CDR3: CASSQGQRDSDEQFF. In DNA form, the CDR3 reads TGTGCCAGCAGCCAAGGCCAGCGGGATAGCGATGAGCAGTTCTTC.

The rearrangement links TRBV27 to TRBJ2-1; D unresolved. CDR3 length: 17 residues. V dropped 0 bases and J dropped 6 bases, with 18 bases sitting between them. Per the germline V gene, CDR1 is MNHEY and CDR2 is SMNVEV (reference sequence). The CDR3 DNA reads TGTGCCAGCAGTTTATCGGCTTCACTCACCCCGACCAATGAGCAGTTCTTC. The encoded protein is CASSLSASLTPTNEQFF.

At least ten counts were recorded for this clonotype. The chain combines TRBV30 with TRBJ2-1; 7 bases line up with TRBD1. Trimming cost V 3 bases and J 4 bases; bases outside gene matches: 3. Germline V gene data show CDR1 as GTSNPN and CDR2 as SVGIG (reference sequence). This CDR3 comprises 13 residues. In nucleotides, the CDR3 is TGTGCCTGGAGCCGGGACAGATACAATGAGCAGTTCTTC. It translates to CAWSRDRYNEQFF. Full variable domain (remainder filled in from reference TRBV30 and TRBJ2-1): SQTIHQWPATLVQPVGSPLSLECTVEGTSNPNLYWYRQAAGRGLQLLFYSVGIGQISSEVPQNLSASRPQDRQFILSSKKLLLSDSGFYLCAWSRDRYNEQFFGPGTRLTVL.

This clonotype was found many times. This CDR3 is CASSLAAGEVYNEQFF. For the CDR3, the DNA is TGTGCCAGCTCCTTGGCGGCGGGGGAGGTCTACAATGAGCAGTTCTTC. The chain has TRBV6-1 and TRBJ2-1; 7 bases line up with TRBD2. V shed 8 bases, J shed 3 bases, and the junction held 13 bases outside the gene matches. The CDR3 loop spans 16 amino acids. Germline V lookup: CDR1 MNHNS, CDR2 SASEGT.

Note on this clonotype: This may be a read error, as it is one base from a much larger clone. The rearrangement uses TRBV27 and TRBJ1-5; D is uncertain. Per the germline V gene, CDR1 is MNHEY and CDR2 is SMNVEV (reference sequence). V lost 8 bases, J lost 6 bases, and 11 bases lay in between. This CDR3 spans 12 amino acids. Here the CDR3 DNA reads TGTGCCAGCTCGATCTTTGGTCAGCCCCAGCATTTT. Protein: CASSIFGQPQHF.

The table lists this clonotype with a few counts. The rearrangement links TRBV19 to TRBJ2-7; D is undetermined. Germline assignment: CDR1 LNHDA and CDR2 SQIVND (reference sequence). Trimming stripped 6 bases from V and 3 bases from J, with 18 bases between. The CDR3 loop spans 15 amino acids. CDR3 coding DNA: TGTGCCAGTAGCCCGAGTATGCGAGCCATCTACGAGCAGTACTTC. It encodes CASSPSMRAIYEQYF.

This clonotype has ten or more counts. The chain has TRBV7-7 and TRBJ2-3; D ambiguous. Trimming cost V 1 base and J 0 bases, with 8 bases left between them. Germline CDR1 SSHAT, CDR2 FNYEAQ (reference sequence). This CDR3 region has 15 residues. CDR3 DNA: TGTGCCAGCAGCTTAGGAGCTTCTAGCACAGATACGCAGTATTTT. Translating gives CASSLGASSTDTQYF.

This clonotype was counted a few times. The chain couples TRBV29-1 to TRBJ2-1; a possible D gene is TRBD1 (6 bases). The CDR3 length is 13 residues. CDR1 is SQVTM and CDR2 is ANQGSEA in the germline V gene. V was clipped by 7 bases and J by 2 bases, with 12 bases between them. The DNA of the CDR3 is TGCAGCGGGGGGCCGTTCACCTACAATGAGCAGTTCTTC. Protein: CSGGPFTYNEQFF.

At least ten counts were recorded for this clonotype. The chain joins TRBV18 to TRBJ2-5; the D is unclear. Germline loops: CDR1 KGHSH, CDR2 LQKENI. The CDR3 spans 14 residues. Trimming cost V 3 bases and J 4 bases, with 12 bases left between them. The CDR3 reads CASSPSGALETQYF. The CDR3 DNA follows: TGTGCCAGCTCACCTTCCGGCGCCTTAGAGACCCAGTACTTC.

V is TRBV4-2 and J is TRBJ2-4; D is unclear. The CDR3 is made up of 16 amino acids. Trimming took off 2 bases at V and 0 bases at J, with 11 bases between the two ends. Germline loops: CDR1 LGHNA, CDR2 YNFKEQ. The CDR3 coding sequence is TGTGCCAGCAGCCAAATACCAGATGTAGCCAAAAACATTCAGTACTTC. Its protein product is CASSQIPDVAKNIQYF.

This clonotype has just a few counts. The chain recombines TRBV6-5 with TRBJ1-2; tentative D call: TRBD1 (6 bases). Trimming took off 0 bases at V and 5 bases at J, with 19 bases between the two ends. The CDR3 covers 17 residues. CDR1 is MNHEY and CDR2 is SVGAGI in the germline V gene. The CDR3 DNA sequence: TGTGCCAGCAGTTACTCGGAACAACAGGGTCTCCGATATGGCTACACCTTC. It codes for CASSYSEQQGLRYGYTF.